The 8 T cell receptor beta chains in this list originate from one sample, sequenced in a study of blood T cell repertoires in COVID-19 (dated by TCRdb to about 2020). The library was produced with the immunoSEQ multiplex PCR assay. TCRdb stores this immuneACCESS table with in-frame sequences only. Part of the clones is absent; in the studies checked, under half of the shortfall reflects unresolved V genes, and no reason is known for the rest. The sample data list a few hundred thousand clones, and 80% to 85% of these were observed just once. Approximately 7.3% of the sample comes from the top ten. The sequenced sample was PBMCs or T cells enriched from blood (not recorded which). All receptors derive from a woman between 40 and 50 years old who had recovered from COVID-19.

The chain combines TRBV11-2 with TRBJ2-1; possible D gene TRBD2, 6 bases. Trimming left V 5 bases short and J 5 bases short, with 13 bases between. This CDR3 has 14 amino acids. Germline V CDR1 and CDR2: SGHAT, FQNNGV. CDR3 sequence (DNA): TGTGCCAGCAGCCTAGGACTACCCGACAATGAGCAGTTCTTC. Protein: CASSLGLPDNEQFF.

V and J are TRBV19 and TRBJ1-1; D unclear. V shed 6 bases and J shed 0 bases, with 14 bases lying between them. Germline-derived CDR1 and CDR2 are LNHDA and SQIVND (reference sequence). This CDR3 spans 15 amino acids. CDR3 region: CASRSSWGVNTEAFF. The CDR3 nucleotides read TGTGCCAGTAGATCGTCATGGGGAGTGAACACTGAAGCTTTCTTT.

The chain recombines TRBV11-3 with TRBJ2-1, with TRBD1 identical over 7 bases. The CDR3 spans 15 residues. The V segment lost 5 bases and the J segment 0 bases; nucleotides outside the gene matches: 4. The germline V gene has CDR1 SGHNT and CDR2 YENEEA. CDR3 sequence reads: CASSVRDSSYNEQFF. The CDR3 nucleotides are TGTGCCAGCAGCGTCCGGGACAGCTCCTACAATGAGCAGTTCTTC.

This chain joins TRBV7-9 and TRBJ1-6; 7 bases are shared with TRBD1. The CDR3 contains 17 residues. Unmatched junction bases numbered 7, after V lost 5 bases and J lost 0 bases. CDR1 is SEHNR and CDR2 is FQNEAQ in the germline V gene (reference sequence). The CDR3 coding sequence is TGTGCCAGCAGCGGAGACAGGGCGAGCTCCTATAATTCACCCCTCCACTTT. It codes for CASSGDRASSYNSPLHF.

This rearrangement joins TRBV4-1 to TRBJ1-6, with D possibly matching TRBD1 (6 bases). Germline CDR1 is MGHRA and CDR2 is YSYEKL. This CDR3 has 14 residues. The DNA of the CDR3 is TGCGCTGGTTTCGGGGGGGCCAATAATTCACCCCTCCACTTT. The encoded protein is CAGFGGANNSPLHF.

This clone was seen just once. This chain joins TRBV7-3 and TRBJ2-1, with TRBD2 matching over 14 bases. V lost 4 bases to trimming and J lost 7 bases; unmatched junction nucleotides: 9. This CDR3 comprises 17 residues. Germline CDR1 reads SGHTA; CDR2 reads FQGTGA. In nucleotides, the CDR3 is TGTGCCAGCAGCTCCATAAGCGGGACTAGCGGGAGTAATGAGCAGTTCTTC. This codes for CASSSISGTSGSNEQFF.

V is TRBV7-9 and J is TRBJ1-2; D remains unclear. CDR1 is SEHNR and CDR2 is FQNEAQ in the germline V gene (reference sequence). With 6 bases removed from V and 7 bases from J, the gap between germline ends came to 21 bases. The CDR3 contains 15 residues. The CDR3: CASRHSDPGKVGYTF. The CDR3 DNA follows: TGTGCCAGCAGACACTCCGACCCGGGGAAAGTTGGCTACACCTTC.

In regard to this clone: Within the sample, other DNA sequences also encode this same CDR3. The chain joins TRBV7-2 to TRBJ2-3; the match to TRBD2 covers 10 bases. The CDR3 contains 17 residues. J gave up 6 bases and V 1 base, and 10 bases lay outside the gene matches. CDR1 is SGHTA and CDR2 is FQGNSA in the germline V gene. CDR3 DNA: TGTGCCAGCAGCTTAGGCTTAGCGGGAGGCCGTACCGATACGCAGTATTTT. Translating gives CASSLGLAGGRTDTQYF.